Each of the 18 T cell receptor beta chains below was sequenced from the same sample in a study of T cells after yellow fever vaccination. TCRdb re-derived calls from the 5' RACE reads in MiXCR, one entry per CDR3 protein. The sample records 250,000 to 400,000 distinct CDR3 sequences, roughly 4.3% being singletons. Sequenced here: PBMCs, sampled 5 days after the yellow fever booster vaccination. These receptors all come from a man between 18 and 29 years old who received the YFV17D yellow fever vaccine.

This chain joins TRBV28 and TRBJ1-2, with a weak D call TRBD1 (6 bases). V shed 6 bases and J shed 8 bases, with 13 bases lying between them. CDR1 and CDR2 (germline): MDHEN, SYDVKM. This CDR3 is 12 amino acids long. The CDR3 is CASSLNRVGYTF. CDR3 DNA sequence: TGTGCCAGCAGCCTCAACAGGGTCGGCTACACCTTC.

This clonotype was observed a few times. The chain recombines TRBV5-1 with TRBJ1-1; TRBD1 agrees at 7 bases. With V trimmed by 4 bases and J by 0 bases, 6 bases remained unmatched. The germline gives CDR1 SGHRS, CDR2 YFSETQ. The CDR3 is made up of 15 amino acids. Here the CDR3 DNA reads TGCGCCAGCAGCACCTCCAGGGGGATGAACACTGAAGCTTTCTTT. Translating gives CASSTSRGMNTEAFF.

This clonotype was seen a handful of times. This chain connects TRBV10-1 to TRBJ2-7, with D possibly matching TRBD1 (5 bases). Trimming stripped 5 bases from V and 2 bases from J, with 10 bases between. Germline V gene sequence: CDR1 WNHNN, CDR2 SYGVQD (reference sequence). This CDR3 has 13 amino acids. The DNA of the CDR3 is TGCGCCAGCAGTCCAGGGCCCACCTACGAGCAGTACTTC. Amino acids: CASSPGPTYEQYF.

This clonotype turned up a few times. This rearrangement joins TRBV4-3 to TRBJ1-3; D not resolved. The CDR3 extends over 16 amino acids. The germline CDR1 and CDR2 sequences are LGHNA and YSLEER. V was clipped by 1 base and J by 5 bases, with 15 bases between them. In DNA form, the CDR3 reads TGCGCCAGCAGCCAAGCCCTCGGGCAGCCGCGAAACACCATATATTTT. It translates to CASSQALGQPRNTIYF.

The chain employs TRBV3-1 and TRBJ2-3; TRBD1 might be the D (5 bases). Germline V gene data show CDR1 as LGHDT and CDR2 as YNNKEL (reference sequence). The germline V and J ends were trimmed by 1 base and 0 bases, with 11 bases remaining between them. This CDR3 contains 16 residues. The CDR3: CASSQAVGPSTDTQYF. DNA of the CDR3: TGTGCCAGCAGCCAAGCCGTGGGGCCGAGCACAGATACGCAGTATTTT.

The J gene is TRBJ2-2, the V gene TRBV14, with TRBD1 matching over 9 bases. The junction had 4 bases not matched to a gene; V was cut back by 1 base and J by 7 bases. The CDR3 has 15 residues. CDR1 SGHDN and CDR2 FVKESK come from the germline V gene. CDR3 protein: CASSQVQGAVGELFF. CDR3 in DNA: TGTGCCAGCAGCCAAGTACAGGGGGCGGTCGGGGAGCTGTTTTTT.

This clonotype was seen a few times. The chain employs TRBV28 and TRBJ2-6, with TRBD1 matching over 7 bases. The CDR3 extends over 15 amino acids. CDR1 is MDHEN and CDR2 is SYDVKM in the germline V gene. Losses at the gene ends were 6 bases for V and 0 bases for J; bases not matched to a gene: 2. CDR3 sequence reads: CASSRTGSGANVLTF. CDR3 coding DNA: TGTGCCAGCAGCCGGACAGGCTCTGGGGCCAACGTCCTGACTTTC.

This clonotype appeared a few times. This chain uses TRBV13 with TRBJ2-7, with D unresolved. With 4 bases removed from V and 6 bases from J, the gap between germline ends came to 13 bases. Germline values: CDR1 PRHDT, CDR2 FYEKMQ (reference sequence). The CDR3 has 13 residues. The DNA for the CDR3 is TGTGCCAGCAGCTCCCTCCCCTCGACCGAGCAGTACGTC. Translating it yields CASSSLPSTEQYV.

For the CDR3, the DNA is TGTGCCAGCCAAAAGCGGAGTTCTGGAAACACCATATATTTT. Its translation is CASQKRSSGNTIYF. V is TRBV28 and J is TRBJ1-3; D unresolved. The ends were cut back, 8 bases at V and 1 base at J, with 12 bases in the middle. The germline V gene has CDR1 MDHEN and CDR2 SYDVKM. The CDR3 extends over 14 amino acids.

The V gene is TRBV5-6, the J gene TRBJ2-7; D is possibly TRBD1 (5 bases). This CDR3 has 13 amino acids. Germline values: CDR1 SGHDT, CDR2 YYEEEE. Trimming removed 2 bases at V and 2 bases at J, with 8 bases between. CDR3 in amino acids: CASSFVDTYEQYV. In nucleotides, the CDR3 is TGTGCCAGCAGCTTTGTGGACACCTACGAGCAGTACGTC.

This clonotype was detected many times. CDR3 sequence reads: CSARPQGGSQPQHF. The DNA of the CDR3 is TGCAGTGCTAGACCGCAGGGCGGGTCCCAGCCCCAGCATTTT. The V gene is TRBV20-1, the J gene TRBJ1-5, with TRBD1 as a possible D gene (5 bases). The CDR3 totals 14 residues. From germline, CDR1 is DFQATT and CDR2 SNEGSKA (reference sequence). V lost 2 bases to trimming and J lost 7 bases, with 15 bases between them.

This rearrangement joins TRBV7-2 to TRBJ1-1; D possibly corresponds to TRBD1 (5 bases). Germline assignment: CDR1 SGHTA and CDR2 FQGNSA. Trimming removed 5 bases at V and 4 bases at J, with 14 bases between. The CDR3 spans 14 residues. CDR3 protein: CASSIRGSVTEAFF. The CDR3 DNA follows: TGTGCCAGCAGCATAAGGGGTTCGGTCACTGAAGCTTTCTTT.

This clonotype was detected only a few times. V usage is TRBV29-1 and J usage is TRBJ2-6; TRBD1 is a possible D gene (5 bases). The germline CDR1 and CDR2 sequences are SQVTM and ANQGSEA. The CDR3 sequence is 16 residues long. The V end lost 8 bases, the J end lost 0 bases, and 17 bases lay between the germline ends. The CDR3 nucleotides read TGCAGCCCTAAGGGCAGGGAACCCTCTGGGGCCAACGTCCTGACTTTC. Translated: CSPKGREPSGANVLTF.

CDR3 sequence: CASRGRAFF. DNA for the CDR3: TGTGCCAGCAGAGGAAGAGCTTTCTTT. The V call is TRBV9, the J call TRBJ1-1; D not certain. CDR1 and CDR2 from the germline V gene are SGDLS and YYNGEE. V lost 5 bases and J 10 bases, leaving 6 bases between the germline ends. The CDR3 extends over 9 amino acids.

The CDR3 spells CSAQLGRTQETQYF. In nucleotides, the CDR3 is TGCAGTGCCCAGTTGGGACGTACCCAAGAGACCCAGTACTTC. V and J are TRBV20-1 and TRBJ2-5, with D possibly being TRBD1 or TRBD2 (5 bases each). This CDR3 contains 14 residues. V lost 6 bases and J 1 base, leaving 15 bases between the germline ends. Germline V gene sequence: CDR1 DFQATT, CDR2 SNEGSKA (reference sequence).

This clonotype was observed at least ten times. The chain recombines TRBV18 with TRBJ2-5; D is ambiguous. Germline V lookup: CDR1 KGHSH, CDR2 LQKENI. V gave up 2 bases and J gave up 2 bases, with 9 bases separating them. This CDR3 is built from 14 residues. The CDR3 reads CASSPGLEQETQYF. CDR3 coding DNA: TGTGCCAGCTCACCAGGGCTGGAACAAGAGACCCAGTACTTC.

V usage is TRBV4-2 and J usage is TRBJ1-5; no clear D. V gave up 3 bases and J gave up 4 bases, with 10 bases separating them. The CDR3 has 14 amino acids. Germline loops: CDR1 LGHNA, CDR2 YNFKEQ. CDR3 residues: CASSQAHLNQPQHF. CDR3 bases: TGTGCCAGCAGCCAGGCTCACTTGAATCAGCCCCAGCATTTT.

This clonotype turned up a few times. The chain is built from TRBV7-2 and TRBJ2-1; 12 bases map to TRBD2. Unmatched junction bases numbered 4, after V lost 5 bases and J lost 5 bases. CDR3 length: 15 amino acids. Germline values: CDR1 SGHTA, CDR2 FQGNSA. This CDR3 is CASSQTSGGHNEQFF. The DNA of the CDR3 is TGTGCCAGCAGCCAGACTAGCGGGGGTCACAATGAGCAGTTCTTC.